A selection of T cell receptor beta chains follows, all from one sample in a study of regulatory T cells in long-lasting Graves disease. In TCRdb, the multiplex PCR reads were re-called with MiXCR into one record per CDR3 protein. The repertoire holds 400,000 or so distinct CDR3 sequences, with about a quarter as singletons. Sequenced material: peripheral blood mononuclear cells (PBMCs), taken when the disease was refractory, from a patient treated with antithyroid drugs. The receptors were sampled from a female donor with Graves disease. Both conserved end residues are part of each CDR3. The D gene is left open where the match is weak. Rows may omit the clone size; those that give it use once, few, many or a size class.

J gene,D gene,clone size,V gene,CDR3 protein,CDR3 DNA
TRBJ2-2,-,-,TRBV29-1,CSVEGGRTGELFF,TGCAGCGTTGAGGGGGGTAGGACCGGGGAGCTGTTTTTT
TRBJ2-1,TRBD2,-,TRBV2,CASSEVAGVYNEQFF,TGTGCCAGCAGTGAAGTAGCGGGAGTTTACAATGAGCAGTTCTTC
TRBJ2-2,TRBD2,few,TRBV7-9,CASSLTPGLAGRTGELFF,TGTGCCAGCAGCTTAACCCCGGGACTAGCGGGAAGGACCGGGGAGCTGTTTTTT
TRBJ1-5,-,many,TRBV5-1,CASSLGVSQPQHF,TGTGCCAGCAGTTTAGGCGTAAGTCAGCCCCAGCATTTT
TRBJ1-4,TRBD1,-,TRBV4-1,CASSQVGTAPEKLFF,TGCGCCAGCAGCCAAGTTGGGACAGCCCCTGAAAAACTGTTTTTT
TRBJ2-7,-,many,TRBV7-9,CASTLPNSYEQYF,TGTGCCAGCACCCTGCCAAATTCCTACGAGCAGTACTTC
TRBJ2-5,-,-,TRBV5-4,CASSFAGRETQYF,TGTGCCAGCAGCTTCGCAGGGCGGGAGACCCAGTACTTC
TRBJ2-5,-,many,TRBV28,CASSYLVWGRETQYF,TGTGCCAGCAGTTACCTCGTCTGGGGGCGAGAGACCCAGTACTTC
TRBJ2-6,-,many,TRBV3-1,CASGHRAGANVLTF,TGTGCCAGCGGACACAGGGCTGGGGCCAACGTCCTGACTTTC
TRBJ1-5,TRBD1,few,TRBV6-5,CASSFQLTERDRGQEPQHF,TGTGCCAGCAGTTTCCAACTCACTGAACGCGACAGGGGGCAAGAGCCCCAGCATTTT
TRBJ1-1,-,few,TRBV6-2/TRBV6-3,CASSYSTLRGGSTEAFF,TGTGCCAGCAGTTACTCGACCCTACGAGGGGGGTCCACTGAAGCTTTCTTT
TRBJ2-5,-,many,TRBV6-1,CASSRSGAKETQYF,TGTGCCAGCAGTCGGTCCGGGGCCAAAGAGACCCAGTACTTC
TRBJ2-2,-,few,TRBV20-1,CSATAGTWDTGELFF,TGCAGTGCTACAGCAGGGACCTGGGACACCGGGGAGCTGTTTTTT